Below, one T cell receptor (beta chain) is given with its context. The CDR3 is 13 residues long. Trimming took off 5 bases at V and 4 bases at J, with 14 bases between the two ends. Per germline, CDR1 SQVTM and CDR2 ANQGSEA. This sample is part of a study of T-cell reconstitution after alpha-beta-depleted transplantation in children. The TCRbeta library incorporated unique molecular identifiers. Via MiXCR, TCRdb re-called the PCR reads, giving one row per CDR3 protein. The sample carries 200,000 to 250,000 distinct CDR3 sequences, 7.5% to 9.5% recorded once. The chain recombines TRBV29-1 with TRBJ2-5; maybe TRBD2 (5 bases). The sequenced sample was PBMCs, mostly from graft donor cells, obtained 360 days after TCRalphabeta/CD19-depleted stem cell transplant. The receptor's source is a male patient between 2 and 10 years old who had a stem cell transplant for acute myeloid leukemia, so the T cells may come from the graft donor. In nucleotides, the CDR3 is TGCAGCGTTTCGTCGGGGTCTGGAGAGACCCAGTACTTC. This sequence encodes CSVSSGSGETQYF.